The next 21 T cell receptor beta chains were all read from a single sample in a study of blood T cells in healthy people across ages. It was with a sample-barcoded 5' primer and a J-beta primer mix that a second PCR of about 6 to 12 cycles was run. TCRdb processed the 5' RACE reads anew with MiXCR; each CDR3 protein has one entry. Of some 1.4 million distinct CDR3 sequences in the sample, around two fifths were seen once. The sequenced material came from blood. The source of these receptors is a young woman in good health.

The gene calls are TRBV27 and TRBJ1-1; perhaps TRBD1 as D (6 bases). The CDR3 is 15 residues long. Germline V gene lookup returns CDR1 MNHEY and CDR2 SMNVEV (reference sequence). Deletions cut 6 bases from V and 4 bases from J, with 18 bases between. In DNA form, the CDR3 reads TGTGCCAGCAGCCCTAGACCCGGACAGTTCACTGAAGCTTTCTTT. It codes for CASSPRPGQFTEAFF.

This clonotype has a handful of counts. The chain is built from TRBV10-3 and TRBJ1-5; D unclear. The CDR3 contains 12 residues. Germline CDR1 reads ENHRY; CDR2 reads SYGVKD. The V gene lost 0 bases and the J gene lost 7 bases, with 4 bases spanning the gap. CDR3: CAISESGQPQHF. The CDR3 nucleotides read TGTGCCATCAGTGAGTCAGGGCAGCCCCAGCATTTT.

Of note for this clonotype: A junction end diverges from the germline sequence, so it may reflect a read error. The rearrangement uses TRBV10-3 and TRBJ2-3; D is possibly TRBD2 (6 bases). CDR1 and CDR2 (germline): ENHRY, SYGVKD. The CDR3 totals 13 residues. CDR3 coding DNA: TGTGCCATCAGCGGGGGTGCCACAGATACTCAGTATTTT. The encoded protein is CAISGGATDTQYF.

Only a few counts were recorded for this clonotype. CDR3 coding DNA: TGTGCCAGCAGTTTCGGGACTTCACCCCTCCACTTT. Its protein product is CASSFGTSPLHF. The chain is built from TRBV27 and TRBJ1-6; D perhaps matches TRBD1 (5 bases). Germline assignment: CDR1 MNHEY and CDR2 SMNVEV (reference sequence). The V and J ends lost 3 bases and 9 bases respectively, with 6 bases between them. There are 12 residues in the CDR3.

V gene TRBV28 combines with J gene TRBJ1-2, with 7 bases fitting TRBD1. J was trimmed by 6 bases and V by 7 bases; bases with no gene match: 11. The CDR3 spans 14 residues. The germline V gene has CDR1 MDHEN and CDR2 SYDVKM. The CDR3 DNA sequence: TGTGCCAGCATCCTGGGGGGGACAGCTCATGGCTACACCTTC. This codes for CASILGGTAHGYTF.

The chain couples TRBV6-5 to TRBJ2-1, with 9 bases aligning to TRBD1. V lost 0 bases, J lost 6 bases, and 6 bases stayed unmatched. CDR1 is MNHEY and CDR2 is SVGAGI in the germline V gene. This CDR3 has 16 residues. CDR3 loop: CASSYSWTGVSNEQFF. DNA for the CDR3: TGTGCCAGCAGTTACTCGTGGACAGGGGTTAGCAATGAGCAGTTCTTC.

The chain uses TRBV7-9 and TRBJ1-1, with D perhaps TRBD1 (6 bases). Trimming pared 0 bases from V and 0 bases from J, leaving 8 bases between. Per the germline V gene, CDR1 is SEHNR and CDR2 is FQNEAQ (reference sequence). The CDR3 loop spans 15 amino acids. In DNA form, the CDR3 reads TGTGCCAGCAGCTTAGCTCCAGGGGTGAACACTGAAGCTTTCTTT. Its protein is CASSLAPGVNTEAFF.

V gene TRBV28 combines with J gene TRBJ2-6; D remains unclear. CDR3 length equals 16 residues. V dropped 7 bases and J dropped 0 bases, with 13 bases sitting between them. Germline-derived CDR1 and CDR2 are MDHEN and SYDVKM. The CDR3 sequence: CASTDRVGSGANVLTF. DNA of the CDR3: TGTGCCAGCACAGACCGGGTAGGCTCTGGGGCCAACGTCCTGACTTTC.

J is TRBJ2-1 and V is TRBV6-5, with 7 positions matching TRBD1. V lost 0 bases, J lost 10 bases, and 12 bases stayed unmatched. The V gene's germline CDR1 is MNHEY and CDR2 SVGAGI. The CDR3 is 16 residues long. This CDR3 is CASSYSNRGYSYEQFF. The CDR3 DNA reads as TGTGCCAGCAGTTACTCGAACAGGGGATACTCCTACGAGCAGTTCTTC.

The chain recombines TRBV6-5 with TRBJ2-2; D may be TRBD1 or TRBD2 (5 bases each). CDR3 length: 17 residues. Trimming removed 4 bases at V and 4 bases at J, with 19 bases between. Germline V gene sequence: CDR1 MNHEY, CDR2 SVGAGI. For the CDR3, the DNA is TGTGCCAGCAGTTCGATAAACACGGGACGGCCCACCGGGGAGCTGTTTTTT. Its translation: CASSSINTGRPTGELFF.

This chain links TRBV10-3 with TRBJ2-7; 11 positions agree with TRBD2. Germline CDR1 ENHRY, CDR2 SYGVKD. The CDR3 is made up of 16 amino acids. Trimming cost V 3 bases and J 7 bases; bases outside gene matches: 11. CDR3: CAISERLAGSTNEQYF. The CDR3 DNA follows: TGTGCCATCAGTGAAAGACTAGCGGGGTCTACGAATGAGCAGTACTTC.

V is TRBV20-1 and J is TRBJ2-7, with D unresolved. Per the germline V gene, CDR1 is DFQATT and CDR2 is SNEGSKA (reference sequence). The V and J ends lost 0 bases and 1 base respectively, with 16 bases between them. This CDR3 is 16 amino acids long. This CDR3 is CSARDNIGPASYEQYF. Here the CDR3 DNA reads TGCAGTGCTAGAGATAACATAGGGCCAGCTTCCTACGAGCAGTACTTC.

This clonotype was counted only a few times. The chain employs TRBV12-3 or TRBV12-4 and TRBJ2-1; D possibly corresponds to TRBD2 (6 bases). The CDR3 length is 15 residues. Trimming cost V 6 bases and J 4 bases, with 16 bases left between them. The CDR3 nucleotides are TGTGCCAGCAGGCGGGGAACGGGGCAATACAATGAGCAGTTCTTC. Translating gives CASRRGTGQYNEQFF.

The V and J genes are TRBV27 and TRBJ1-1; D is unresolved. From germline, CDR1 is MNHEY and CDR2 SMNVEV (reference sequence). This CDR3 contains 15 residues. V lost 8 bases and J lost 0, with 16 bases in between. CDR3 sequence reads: CASGRTPPLNTEAFF. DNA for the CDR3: TGTGCCAGCGGCAGGACCCCTCCTTTGAACACTGAAGCTTTCTTT.

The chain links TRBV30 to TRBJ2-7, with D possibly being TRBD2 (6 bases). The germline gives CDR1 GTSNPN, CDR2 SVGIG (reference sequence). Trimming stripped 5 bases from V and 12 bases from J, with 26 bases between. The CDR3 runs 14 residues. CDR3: CAWSDPRRNSGAYF. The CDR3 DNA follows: TGTGCCTGGTCTGACCCCCGGAGGAACTCGGGAGCGTACTTC.

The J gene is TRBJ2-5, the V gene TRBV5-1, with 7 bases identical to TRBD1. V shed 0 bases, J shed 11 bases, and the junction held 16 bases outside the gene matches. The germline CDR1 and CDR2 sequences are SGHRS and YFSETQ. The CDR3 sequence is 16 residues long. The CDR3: CASSLATGVRANEQYF. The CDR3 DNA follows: TGCGCCAGCAGCTTGGCCACAGGGGTAAGGGCCAATGAGCAGTACTTC.

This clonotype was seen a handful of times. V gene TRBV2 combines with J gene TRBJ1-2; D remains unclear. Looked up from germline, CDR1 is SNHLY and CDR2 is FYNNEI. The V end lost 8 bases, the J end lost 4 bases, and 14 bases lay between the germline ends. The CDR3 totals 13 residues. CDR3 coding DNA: TGTGCCAGCCATCCTGGAGTTTCCTATGGCTACACCTTC. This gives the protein CASHPGVSYGYTF.

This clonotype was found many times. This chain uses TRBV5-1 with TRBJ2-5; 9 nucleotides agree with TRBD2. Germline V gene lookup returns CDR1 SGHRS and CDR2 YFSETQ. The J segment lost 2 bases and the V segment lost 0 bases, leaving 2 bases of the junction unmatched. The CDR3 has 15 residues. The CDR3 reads CASSLATSGQETQYF. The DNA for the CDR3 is TGCGCCAGCAGCTTGGCAACTAGCGGGCAAGAGACCCAGTACTTC.

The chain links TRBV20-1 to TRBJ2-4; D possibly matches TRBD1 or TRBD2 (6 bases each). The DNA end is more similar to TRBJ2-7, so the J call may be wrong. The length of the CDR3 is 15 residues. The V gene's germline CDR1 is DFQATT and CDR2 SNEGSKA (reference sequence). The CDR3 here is CSARDRGRGPYEQYF. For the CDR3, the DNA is TGCAGTGCTAGAGATAGGGGACGGGGGCCCTACGAGCAGTACTTC.

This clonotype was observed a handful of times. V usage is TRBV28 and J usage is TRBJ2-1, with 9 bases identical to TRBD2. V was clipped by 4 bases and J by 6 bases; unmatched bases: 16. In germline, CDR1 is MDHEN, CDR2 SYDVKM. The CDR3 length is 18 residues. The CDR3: CASSSRRLAGVRVNEQFF. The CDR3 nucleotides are TGTGCCAGCAGTTCCCGACGATTAGCGGGGGTGAGGGTCAATGAGCAGTTCTTC.

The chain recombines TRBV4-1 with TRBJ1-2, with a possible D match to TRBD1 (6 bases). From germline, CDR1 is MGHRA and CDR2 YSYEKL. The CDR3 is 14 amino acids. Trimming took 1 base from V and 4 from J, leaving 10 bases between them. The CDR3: CASSQAGAGYGYTF. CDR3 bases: TGCGCCAGCAGCCAAGCAGGGGCGGGCTATGGCTACACCTTC.